The 26 T cell receptor beta chains below were found in one sample sequenced in a study of tissue T cells after allogeneic stem cell transplantation. Time point reported: mouse harvest day 7 after allogeneic transplant. The graft held 10^6 splenic CD5+ T cells and 10^7 T-cell-depleted bone marrow cells. Measured with immunoSEQ multiplex PCR; TCRdb has only the in-frame clones, and not every one. The data hold roughly 6,600 clones, with roughly half observed a single time. Sequencing was done on a sample of lymph node tissue. The origin of the receptors is a female BALB/c mouse given C57BL/6 T cells with graft-versus-host disease after an allogeneic hematopoietic cell transplant.

As regards this clone: Gene names follow the mouse nomenclature. The read ends 1 residue before the CDR3 terminus; that terminus is restored from the germline J gene. This chain connects TRBV12-2 to TRBJ1-4, with D perhaps TRBD1 (6 bases). The germline gives CDR1 SGHLS, CDR2 HYDKME. This CDR3 is 13 amino acids long. The V end lost 0 bases, the J end lost 7 bases, and 8 bases lay between the germline ends. The CDR3 bases that were read are TGTGCCAGCTCTCTCCAGGGGAGCGAAAGATTATTT. Protein product: CASSLQGSERLF. The full-length CDR3 reads as CASSLQGSERLFF.

Concerning this clone: Mouse names are used for the genes. The read terminates 1 residue ahead of where the CDR3 ends, so the germline J gene completes it. The chain combines TRBV15 with TRBJ2-7; 12 bases agree with TRBD2. The V and J ends lost 5 bases and 4 bases, in that order; junction bases with no gene match: 3. The CDR3 length is 14 residues. The germline gives CDR1 SGHND, CDR2 FRSKSL. CDR3 protein: CASSPGLGGYEQYF. CDR3 bases read: TGTGCCAGCAGTCCGGGACTGGGGGGTTATGAACAGTAC. The full variable domain, rest sourced from reference TRBV15 and TRBJ2-7, is DAGVTQTPRHEVAEKGQTIILKCEPVSGHNDLFWYRQTKIQGLELLSYFRSKSLMEDGGAFKDRFKAEMLNSSFSTLKIQPTEPKDSAVYLCASSPGLGGYEQYFGPGTRLTVL.

As to this clone: Gene labels here are mouse ones. The read terminates 1 residue before the CDR3 end, so the remaining end is supplied by the germline J gene. The rearrangement joins TRBV12-2 to TRBJ1-4; a possible D gene is TRBD1 (6 bases). V lost 3 bases, J lost 3 bases, and 10 bases lay in between. This CDR3 region has 14 residues. Germline V CDR1 and CDR2: SGHLS, HYDKME. CDR3 loop: CASSSGTTNERLFF. CDR3 DNA (partial): TGTGCCAGCTCTTCCGGGACAACCAACGAAAGATTATTT.

Notes on this clone: Gene names refer to mouse genes. Read data end 1 residue before the CDR3 end; the end is taken from the germline J gene. This chain links TRBV23 with TRBJ1-4; TRBD1, as called in the table, went unchecked against the DNA. The CDR3 covers 14 residues. The germline gives CDR1 KGHTA, CDR2 FQNQQP. The CDR3 sequence is CSSSFSDSNERLFF. The covered CDR3 bases are TGCTCCAGCAGTTTCTCGGACAGCAACGAAAGATTATTT.

About this clone itself: The gene names here belong to mouse. CDR3 DNA, as far as it was read: TGTGCCAGCAGTCTGCACAAAACAAACACCGGGCAGCTCTAC. As protein: CASSLHKTNTGQLY. In full, the CDR3 is CASSLHKTNTGQLYF. This chain joins TRBV26 and TRBJ2-2, with D unclear. Sequencing ends 1 residue short of the CDR3 end; the germline J gene provides the rest. The V gene's germline CDR1 is KGHPV and CDR2 FQNQEV (reference sequence). The CDR3 consists of 15 residues. V shed 2 bases and J shed 0 bases, with 7 bases lying between them.

About this clone itself: All gene names here are mouse names. The CDR3 end lies 1 residue beyond the end of the read and is filled in from the germline J gene. This chain links TRBV13-3 with TRBJ1-2; the D gene is possibly TRBD1 (6 bases). This CDR3 has 14 amino acids. Trimming shortened V by 1 base and J by 2 bases, and 9 bases separated the two germline ends. The V gene's germline CDR1 is NNHDY and CDR2 SYVADS. Partial CDR3 DNA: TGTGCCAGCAGTGATCAGGGGCGTAACTCCGACTACACC. Translation gives CASSDQGRNSDYT. The whole CDR3 is CASSDQGRNSDYTF.

Notes on this clone: Genes here carry mouse names. The CDR3 is cut off 1 residue early in the read; its end comes from the germline J gene. V usage is TRBV19 and J usage is TRBJ2-5, with 7 bases lining up with TRBD2. The CDR3 runs to 14 residues. V was clipped by 1 base and J by 3 bases; unmatched bases: 2. CDR1 and CDR2 (germline): FNHDT, SITEND (reference sequence). This chain's CDR3 is CASSILGLQDTQYF. CDR3 DNA (partial): TGTGCCAGCAGTATATTGGGACTGCAAGACACCCAGTAC.

As to this clone: Gene names and germline match the mouse. The CDR3 goes on 1 residue after the read ends, and that part is filled in from the germline J gene. The chain uses TRBV3 and TRBJ2-2; D may be TRBD1 (5 bases). The germline V and J ends were trimmed by 3 bases and 1 base, with 6 bases remaining between them. Germline V gives CDR1 SNHLY, CDR2 FYNGKV (reference sequence). This CDR3 contains 14 residues. The sequenced CDR3 bases are TGTGCCAGCAGCTTGGACAAAAACACCGGGCAGCTCTAC. Amino acids: CASSLDKNTGQLY. The CDR3 in its entirety is CASSLDKNTGQLYF.

As for this clone: Genes and germline come from the mouse. The sequence runs out 1 residue before the end of the CDR3; the remainder is reconstructed from the germline J gene. J is TRBJ2-4 and V is TRBV23; the D call of TRBD1 is as the table states it, not checked on the DNA. This CDR3 has 14 amino acids. Germline-derived CDR1 and CDR2 are KGHTA and FQNQQP. CDR3 DNA (partial): TGCTCCAGCAGTCAATCAGGGAGTCAAAACACCTTGTAC. The encoded protein is CSSSQSGSQNTLY. The full CDR3 sequence reads CSSSQSGSQNTLYF.

This clone was detected a few times. Gene names follow the mouse nomenclature. The read halts 1 residue ahead of the CDR3 end, with the missing end drawn from the germline J gene. The chain links TRBV4 to TRBJ1-3; D gene unclear. The V end was cut by 3 bases, the J end by 4 bases, with 10 bases between. This CDR3 has 14 residues. The germline gives CDR1 LGHDT, CDR2 YNNKQL (reference sequence). CDR3 DNA (partial): TGTGCCAGCAGCTATTCGGGGTTAGGAAATACGCTCTAT. Translated: CASSYSGLGNTLY. The full CDR3 reads CASSYSGLGNTLYF.

Comment on this clone: Gene names are the mouse ones. The read stops 1 residue short of the end of the CDR3; the missing end is completed from the germline J gene. The V gene is TRBV12-2, the J gene TRBJ1-1; D unresolved. There are 14 residues in the CDR3. CDR1 SGHLS and CDR2 HYDKME come from the germline V gene. V dropped 1 base and J dropped 0 bases, with 8 bases sitting between them. The CDR3 bases that were read are TGTGCCAGCTCTCTATCCCAGGCAAACACAGAAGTCTTC. It translates to CASSLSQANTEVF. In full, the CDR3 reads CASSLSQANTEVFF. The whole variable domain, filled in from reference TRBV12-2 and TRBJ1-1, reads NSGVVQSPRYIIKGKGERSILKCIPISGHLSVAWYQQTQGQELKFFIQHYDKMERDKGNLPSRFSVQQFDDYHSEMNMSALELEDSAVYFCASSLSQANTEVFFGKGTRLTVV.

About this clone: Mouse gene names apply. Read coverage stops 1 residue before the CDR3 terminus; the germline J gene supplies the remainder. This chain links TRBV31 with TRBJ1-5, with 7 positions matching TRBD1. Germline trimming cut 1 base from V and 1 base from J; bases unmatched to any gene: 1. The CDR3 length is 14 residues. The germline V gene encodes CDR1 GKSSPN and CDR2 SITVG. The sequenced CDR3 bases are TGTGCCTGGAGTCCGGGACAGAACAACCAGGCTCCGCTT. Its translation: CAWSPGQNNQAPL. The full CDR3 is CAWSPGQNNQAPLF.

Within the sample, this clone is medium-sized. All gene names here are mouse names. Read coverage stops 1 residue before the CDR3 terminus; the germline J gene supplies the remainder. This chain joins TRBV31 and TRBJ2-5, with TRBD2 matching over 8 bases. Germline loops: CDR1 GKSSPN, CDR2 SITVG. J lost 3 bases, V lost 1 base, and 3 bases had no gene match. The CDR3 length is 14 residues. This chain's CDR3 is CAWSPRTGQDTQYF. The DNA read from the CDR3 is TGTGCCTGGAGTCCCCGGACTGGGCAAGACACCCAGTAC.

This clone is labeled as large (0.1 to 1%). Gene names and germline refer to mouse. The read finishes 1 residue shy of the CDR3 end, and the germline J gene is used to complete it. Different DNA sequences within this sample yield the same CDR3. The rearrangement uses TRBV3 and TRBJ1-4, with D unclear. CDR1 and CDR2 from the germline V gene are SNHLY and FYNGKV (reference sequence). The length of the CDR3 is 14 residues. V was shortened by 5 bases and J by 0 bases, with 7 bases between the two germline ends. The sequenced CDR3 bases are TGTGCCAGCAGCACTGACCTTTCCAACGAAAGATTATTT. It yields the protein CASSTDLSNERLF. The complete CDR3 reads CASSTDLSNERLFF.

By sample share, this clone is medium-sized. Mouse gene names apply. The sequence runs out 1 residue before the end of the CDR3; the remainder is reconstructed from the germline J gene. This chain connects TRBV3 to TRBJ2-7; TRBD2 agrees at 12 bases. V dropped 4 bases and J dropped 6; count of bases not matched to a gene: 4. This CDR3 region has 14 residues. Germline values: CDR1 SNHLY, CDR2 FYNGKV (reference sequence). CDR3 bases read: TGTGCCAGCAGCTCCGGACTGGGGGGGATTGAACAGTAC. This translates into CASSSGLGGIEQY. The whole CDR3 reads CASSSGLGGIEQYF. Full variable domain (rest looked up from reference TRBV3 and TRBJ2-7): GPKVLQIPSHQIIDMGQMVTLNCDPVSNHLYFYWYKQILGQQMEFLVNFYNGKVMEKSKLFKDQFSVERPDGSYFTLKIQPTALEDSAVYFCASSSGLGGIEQYFGPGTRLTVL.

Note on this clone: Mouse germline and gene names are used. Read data end 1 residue before the CDR3 end; the end is taken from the germline J gene. V usage is TRBV26 and J usage is TRBJ1-2; a weak D match, TRBD1 (5 bases). CDR3 length equals 14 residues. Trimming cost V 2 bases and J 4 bases, with 11 bases left between them. Germline CDR1 is KGHPV and CDR2 is FQNQEV (reference sequence). Here the CDR3 reads CASSLEGRGSDYTF. The CDR3 bases that were read are TGTGCCAGCAGTCTGGAGGGGCGCGGCTCCGACTACACC.

This clone was seen only a few times. No DNA is shown, since the ends of the CDR3 on it are uncertain; the CDR3 is the one TCRdb lists. Genes and germline are mouse. The V and J genes are TRBV23 and TRBJ1-3. The CDR3 is 15 amino acids in total, end residues counted. From germline, CDR1 is KGHTA and CDR2 FQNQQP. This CDR3 reads CSSSQSVGVGNTLYF.

As regards this clone: All gene names here are mouse names. The read gets to within 1 residue of the CDR3 end, and the germline J gene fills in the rest. The chain is built from TRBV24 and TRBJ2-3, with D maybe TRBD1 (6 bases). CDR1 is KGHTA and CDR2 is FRNEEI in the germline V gene. V lost 2 bases, J lost 4 bases, and 7 bases lay in between. The CDR3 runs to 13 residues. The part of the CDR3 DNA that was read is TGTGCCAGCAGTCTGGGACAGCCAGAAACGCTGTAT. It codes for CASSLGQPETLY. The whole CDR3 region reads CASSLGQPETLYF.

On this clone itself: The gene names here belong to mouse. The CDR3 end falls 1 residue outside the read, so it is completed with the germline J gene. This chain uses TRBV4 with TRBJ1-1; D call uncertain. Germline V gene lookup returns CDR1 LGHDT and CDR2 YNNKQL (reference sequence). V was cut by 9 bases and J by 0 bases, with 2 bases left in between. The CDR3 has 10 amino acids. The covered CDR3 bases are TGTGCCAGACAGAACACAGAAGTCTTC. Translating gives CARQNTEVF. Given in full, the CDR3 is CARQNTEVFF.

The sample holds one count of this clone. The gene names here belong to mouse. The read is 1 residue too short to cover the CDR3 end, so that end is filled in from the germline J gene. The V and J genes are TRBV31 and TRBJ1-2, with 7 bases lining up with TRBD1. The germline CDR1 and CDR2 sequences are GKSSPN and SITVG. The ends lost 3 bases at V and 0 bases at J; junction bases unmatched: 4. The CDR3 covers 14 residues. CDR3 bases read: TGTGCCTGGAGCCGGGACAGTGCAAACTCCGACTACACC. Translated: CAWSRDSANSDYT. The whole CDR3 protein is CAWSRDSANSDYTF.

To note about this clone: Mouse gene names apply. The CDR3 DNA, read in part, is TGTGGTGCTAGGGAACAGGGAAGACAAAACACCTTGTAC. As protein: CGAREQGRQNTLY. The CDR3 in its entirety is CGAREQGRQNTLYF. V gene TRBV20 combines with J gene TRBJ2-4; the D gene is possibly TRBD1 (6 bases). The sequence runs out 1 residue before the end of the CDR3; the remainder is reconstructed from the germline J gene. The CDR3 extends over 14 amino acids. With 0 bases removed from V and 3 bases from J, the gap between germline ends came to 10 bases. Germline CDR1 reads GFQATS; CDR2 reads STVNSAI.

This clone has more than one count but fewer than ten. Mouse gene names and germline throughout. The CDR3 end falls 1 residue outside the read, so it is completed with the germline J gene. The chain recombines TRBV16 with TRBJ2-7, with D perhaps matching TRBD1 or TRBD2 (6 bases each). From germline, CDR1 is SGHSA and CDR2 FRNQAP. This CDR3 spans 15 amino acids. Trimming took off 5 bases at V and 0 bases at J, with 14 bases between the two ends. This CDR3 is CASSLGGSSSYEQYF. The DNA read from the CDR3 is TGTGCAAGCAGCCTAGGGGGGTCTAGCTCCTATGAACAGTAC.

This clone is deemed medium-sized. Gene names and germline match the mouse. Read data end 1 residue before the CDR3 end; the end is taken from the germline J gene. This CDR3 is also generated by other DNA sequences in the sample. This sequence joins TRBV3 and TRBJ2-3; perhaps TRBD1 as D (5 bases). V was trimmed by 4 bases and J by 4 bases, leaving 6 bases between them. The CDR3 spans 12 residues. The germline CDR1 and CDR2 sequences are SNHLY and FYNGKV (reference sequence). CDR3 DNA (partial): TGTGCCAGCAGCTCAGGGACAGAAACGCTGTAT. Its translation: CASSSGTETLY. The CDR3 in its entirety is CASSSGTETLYF.

Comments on this clone: The gene names here belong to mouse. The read finishes 1 residue shy of the CDR3 end, and the germline J gene is used to complete it. Other DNA sequences in the sample encode the same CDR3. The chain recombines TRBV26 with TRBJ1-4, with D unresolved. The CDR3 is made up of 12 amino acids. Germline V gives CDR1 KGHPV, CDR2 FQNQEV (reference sequence). Trimming cost V 2 bases and J 5 bases, with 3 bases left between them. CDR3 DNA (partial): TGTGCCAGCAGTCTGGGAAACGAAAGATTATTT. Its protein product is CASSLGNERLF. The whole CDR3 is CASSLGNERLFF.

Worth noting for this clone: Mouse germline and gene names are used. The sequenced fragment ends 1 residue before the CDR3 boundary, so the rest is inferred from the germline J gene. This chain links TRBV12-2 with TRBJ2-7; 12 bases agree with TRBD2. The CDR3 length is 15 residues. The germline V gene has CDR1 SGHLS and CDR2 HYDKME. The V segment lost 0 bases and the J segment 4 bases; nucleotides outside the gene matches: 3. The CDR3 spells CASSLDGLGGYEQYF. The DNA read from the CDR3 is TGTGCCAGCTCTCTCGATGGACTGGGGGGGTATGAACAGTAC.

About this clone itself: The gene symbols are mouse symbols. The missing CDR3 end, 1 residue past where the read stops, is filled in from the germline J gene. V gene TRBV12-1 combines with J gene TRBJ1-2; D is unresolved. V was cut by 4 bases and J by 1 base, with 6 bases left in between. The germline CDR1 and CDR2 sequences are SGHSN and HYEKVE. This CDR3 is 12 amino acids long. CDR3 residues: CASSTENSDYTF. Incomplete CDR3 DNA: TGTGCCAGCTCAACAGAAAACTCCGACTACACC.